These 10 T cell receptor beta chains were sequenced from one sample in a study of cytomegalovirus exposure and HLA in healthy donors. PCR primers comprised 60 Vbeta and 13 Jbeta primers. Generated by immunoSEQ multiplex PCR, the TCRdb table keeps only in-frame clones and is missing some. The sample has about 78,000 clones, about 64% seen once. The sample comprised PBMCs. The source is a man aged 30 to 45 in good health and CMV-seropositive.

V and J are TRBV11-2 and TRBJ2-7; tentative D call: TRBD2 (5 bases). There are 14 residues in the CDR3. Trimming left V 3 bases short and J 0 bases short, with 9 bases between. Germline values: CDR1 SGHAT, CDR2 FQNNGV. The CDR3 protein is CASSLDSTSYEQYF. The DNA of the CDR3 is TGTGCCAGCAGCTTGGACTCCACCTCCTACGAGCAGTACTTC.

The chain joins TRBV7-8 to TRBJ2-5; maybe TRBD1 (6 bases). The better agreement between TRBJ2-7 and the DNA end casts doubt on the J call. Per germline, CDR1 SGHVS and CDR2 FQNEAQ. This CDR3 is 14 amino acids long. The CDR3 DNA reads as TGTGCCAGCAGCCCCGACAGGATCGGCTACGAGCAGTACTTC. Translation gives CASSPDRIGYEQYF.

The chain uses TRBV19 and TRBJ2-3; D remains ambiguous. The germline gives CDR1 LNHDA, CDR2 SQIVND (reference sequence). Trimming took 2 bases from V and 6 from J, leaving 9 bases between them. CDR3 length: 13 residues. The CDR3 sequence: CASSIKVGDTQYF. CDR3 DNA sequence: TGTGCCAGTAGTATAAAAGTCGGGGATACGCAGTATTTT.

The V gene is TRBV28, the J gene TRBJ1-2; TRBD1 is a possible D gene (5 bases). The germline CDR1 and CDR2 sequences are MDHEN and SYDVKM. Trimming pared 2 bases from V and 4 bases from J, leaving 11 bases between. CDR3 length: 14 amino acids. The CDR3 nucleotides are TGTGCCAGCAGTTTACCGACAGCTTCCTATGGCTACACCTTC. It translates to CASSLPTASYGYTF.

In its sample, this clone was seen a few times. The CDR3 protein is CASSEYGGVFTGELFF. CDR3 coding DNA: TGTGCCAGCAGTGAATATGGGGGGGTGTTTACCGGGGAGCTGTTTTTT. The chain links TRBV6-1 to TRBJ2-2; 7 bases are shared with TRBD2. The germline CDR1 and CDR2 sequences are MNHNS and SASEGT. Trimming at V came to 2 bases and at J to 5 bases, leaving 8 bases not matched to a gene. This CDR3 region has 16 residues.

The V call is TRBV6-1, the J call TRBJ2-7; 7 bases are a match to TRBD1. CDR3 size: 13 residues. J lost 0 bases, V lost 9 bases, and 5 bases had no gene match. CDR1 is MNHNS and CDR2 is SASEGT in the germline V gene. The CDR3 loop reads CARLDRCSYEQYF. CDR3 nucleotides: TGTGCCAGGCTGGACAGGTGCTCCTACGAGCAGTACTTC.

The chain has TRBV5-4 and TRBJ2-7; 9 nucleotides match TRBD2. From germline, CDR1 is SGHNT and CDR2 YYREEE (reference sequence). The V gene end was trimmed by 4 bases and the J gene end by 0 bases; junction bases not matched to a gene: 5. The length of the CDR3 is 15 residues. CDR3 in amino acids: CASSPVSGGSYEQYF. The CDR3 bases are TGTGCCAGCAGCCCCGTTAGCGGGGGCTCCTACGAGCAGTACTTC.

This clone was found many times. The gene calls are TRBV27 and TRBJ2-5, with unresolved D. Germline V lookup: CDR1 MNHEY, CDR2 SMNVEV (reference sequence). Trimming stripped 5 bases from V and 9 bases from J, with 16 bases between. CDR3 length: 13 amino acids. CDR3 loop: CASSLSPLRPQYF. Here the CDR3 DNA reads TGTGCCAGCAGTCTTTCACCTTTGCGTCCCCAGTACTTC.

The genes are TRBV7-2 and TRBJ2-7; D unresolved. Trimming took off 5 bases at V and 2 bases at J, with 16 bases between the two ends. Germline V gene lookup returns CDR1 SGHTA and CDR2 FQGNSA. The CDR3 runs 15 residues. The CDR3 DNA reads as TGTGCCAGCAGCCTGACCGACTGGAGTCCCTACGAGCAGTACTTC. This sequence encodes CASSLTDWSPYEQYF.

The rearrangement uses TRBV19 and TRBJ1-4, with D unclear. The V gene's germline CDR1 is LNHDA and CDR2 SQIVND (reference sequence). The germline V and J ends were trimmed by 7 bases and 0 bases, with 12 bases remaining between them. This CDR3 is 15 amino acids long. CDR3 in DNA: TGTGCCAGTAAGAACAGCCATGCAACTAATGAAAAACTGTTTTTT. Protein: CASKNSHATNEKLFF. The full variable domain, with the rest looked up from reference TRBV19 and TRBJ1-4, is DGGITQSPKYLFRKEGQNVTLSCEQNLNHDAMYWYRQDPGQGLRLIYYSQIVNDFQKGDIAEGYSVSREKKESFPLTVTSAQKNPTAFYLCASKNSHATNEKLFFGSGTQLSVL.